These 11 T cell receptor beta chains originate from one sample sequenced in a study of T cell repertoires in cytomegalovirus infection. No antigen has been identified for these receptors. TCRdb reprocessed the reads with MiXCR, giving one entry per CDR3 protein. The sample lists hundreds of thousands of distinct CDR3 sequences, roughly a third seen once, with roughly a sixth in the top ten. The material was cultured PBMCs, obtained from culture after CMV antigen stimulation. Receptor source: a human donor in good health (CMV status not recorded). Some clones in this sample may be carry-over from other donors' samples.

The chain's CDR3 is CASSYSFAGTQYF. The CDR3 DNA reads as TGTGCCAGCAGTTACTCCTTCGCAGGGACCCAGTACTTC. This rearrangement joins TRBV6-5 to TRBJ2-5, with D uncertain. CDR1 is MNHEY, CDR2 SVGAGI, per germline. Trimming stripped 0 bases from V and 7 bases from J, with 9 bases between. This CDR3 is built from 13 residues.

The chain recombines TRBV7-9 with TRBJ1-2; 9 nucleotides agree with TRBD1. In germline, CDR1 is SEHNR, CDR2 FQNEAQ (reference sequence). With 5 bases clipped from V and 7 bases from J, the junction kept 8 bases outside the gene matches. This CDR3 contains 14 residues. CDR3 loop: CASSQGTGPGGYTF. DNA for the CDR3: TGTGCCAGCAGCCAGGGGACAGGGCCAGGTGGCTACACCTTC.

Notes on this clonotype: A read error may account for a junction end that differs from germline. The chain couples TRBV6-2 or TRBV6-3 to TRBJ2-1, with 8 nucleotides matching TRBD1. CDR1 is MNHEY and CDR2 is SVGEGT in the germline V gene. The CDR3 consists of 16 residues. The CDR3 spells CASRYSQGARGNEQFF. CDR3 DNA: TGTGCCAGCAGATACTCCCAGGGGGCGCGTGGCAATGAGCAGTTCTTC.

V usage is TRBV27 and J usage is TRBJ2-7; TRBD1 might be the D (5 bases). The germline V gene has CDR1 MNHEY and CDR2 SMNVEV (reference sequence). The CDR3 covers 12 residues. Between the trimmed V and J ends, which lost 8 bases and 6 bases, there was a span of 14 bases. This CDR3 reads CASGHGVFEQYF. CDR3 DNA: TGTGCCAGCGGACACGGAGTCTTCGAGCAGTACTTC.

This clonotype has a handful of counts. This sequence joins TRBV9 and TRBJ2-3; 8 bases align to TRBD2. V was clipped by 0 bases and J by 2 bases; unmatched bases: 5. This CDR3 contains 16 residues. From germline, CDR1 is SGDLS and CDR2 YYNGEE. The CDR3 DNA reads TGTGCCAGCAGCGTAGCGGGAGGGGCTAACACAGATACGCAGTATTTT. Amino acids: CASSVAGGANTDTQYF.

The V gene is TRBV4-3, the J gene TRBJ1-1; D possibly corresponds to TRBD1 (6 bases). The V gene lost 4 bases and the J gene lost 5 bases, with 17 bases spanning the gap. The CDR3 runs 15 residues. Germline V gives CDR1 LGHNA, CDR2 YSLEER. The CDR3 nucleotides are TGCGCCAGCAGCCCTTACCCGAGGGGGTGGACTGAAGCTTTCTTT. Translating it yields CASSPYPRGWTEAFF.

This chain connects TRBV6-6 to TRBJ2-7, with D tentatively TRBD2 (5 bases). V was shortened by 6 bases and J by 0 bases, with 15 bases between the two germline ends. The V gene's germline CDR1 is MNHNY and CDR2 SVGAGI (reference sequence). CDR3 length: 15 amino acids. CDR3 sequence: CASSEGRLSSYEQYV. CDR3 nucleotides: TGTGCCAGCAGCGAGGGTCGTTTGAGCTCCTACGAGCAGTACGTC.

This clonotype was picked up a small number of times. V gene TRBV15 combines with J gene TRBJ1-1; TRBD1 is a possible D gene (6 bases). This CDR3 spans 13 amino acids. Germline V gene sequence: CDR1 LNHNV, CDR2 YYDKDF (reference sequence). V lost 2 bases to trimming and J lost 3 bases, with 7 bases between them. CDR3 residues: CATSRRTDTEAFF. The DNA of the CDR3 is TGTGCCACCAGCAGAAGGACAGACACTGAAGCTTTCTTT.

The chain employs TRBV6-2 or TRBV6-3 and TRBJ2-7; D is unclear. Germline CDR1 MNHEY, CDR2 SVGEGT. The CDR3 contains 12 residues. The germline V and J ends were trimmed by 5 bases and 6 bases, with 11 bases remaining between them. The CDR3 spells CASSTQRFEQYV. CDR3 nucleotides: TGTGCCAGCAGTACTCAGAGATTCGAGCAGTACGTC.

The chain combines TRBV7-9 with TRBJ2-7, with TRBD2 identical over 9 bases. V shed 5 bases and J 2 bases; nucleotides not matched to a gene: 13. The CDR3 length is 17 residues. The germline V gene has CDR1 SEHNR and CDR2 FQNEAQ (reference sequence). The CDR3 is CASSTASGILPTYEQYF. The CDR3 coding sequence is TGTGCCAGCAGCACCGCTAGCGGGATCCTCCCAACCTACGAGCAGTACTTC.

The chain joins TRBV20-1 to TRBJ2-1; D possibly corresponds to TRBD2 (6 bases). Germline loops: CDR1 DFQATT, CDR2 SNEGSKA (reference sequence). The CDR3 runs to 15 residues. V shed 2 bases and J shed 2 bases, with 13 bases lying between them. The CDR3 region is CSARRAEGTYNEQFF. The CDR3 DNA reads TGCAGTGCTAGAAGAGCGGAGGGGACCTACAATGAGCAGTTCTTC.